This T cell receptor (beta chain) derives from a study of beta chain features in type 1 diabetes. Whole-study results and caveats: The study found moderately but significantly shorter TCRB CDR3s in all four CD4+ subsets of Type 1 diabetes patients.

This clone has just a few counts. As yet, its antigen is unknown. Germline V lookup: CDR1 SGHRS, CDR2 YFSETQ. The CDR3 contains 15 residues. V was clipped by 4 bases and J by 3 bases, with 16 bases between them. Every isolated RNA sample was fully reverse transcribed, so sequencing captured expressed TCRB transcripts. Measured with immunoSEQ multiplex PCR; TCRdb has only the in-frame clones, and not every one. This sample has around 250,000 clones; 13% to 15% occur once, and the top ten carry less than 0.02%. The rearrangement joins TRBV5-1 to TRBJ1-1; D unclear. This receptor was taken from a man aged 25-45 years with type 1 diabetes. Sequenced input: naive CD4+ T cells from blood. Here the CDR3 reads CASSASPHSDTEAFF. Written as DNA, the CDR3 is TGCGCCAGCAGCGCCTCACCGCACTCGGACACTGAAGCTTTCTTT. Combining the CDR3 with reference TRBV5-1 and TRBJ1-1 gives the whole variable domain KAGVTQTPRYLIKTRGQQVTLSCSPISGHRSVSWYQQTPGQGLQFLFEYFSETQRNKGNFPGRFSGRQFSNSRSEMNVSTLELGDSALYLCASSASPHSDTEAFFGQGTRLTVV.